Listed below are T cell receptor beta chains from one sample, sequenced in a study of cytomegalovirus exposure and HLA in healthy donors. The protocol was immunoSEQ multiplex PCR, while the TCRdb copy is restricted to in-frame clones and leaves out a portion. The table lists about 150,000 clones, approximately 88% of them singletons. The material sequenced was PBMCs. Receptor source: a middle-aged woman in good health and CMV-seronegative. Each CDR3 is given with its conserved first and last residue. D genes are given only for firm matches. Size values are once, few and many counts, or a class for expanded clones, and some rows have none.

d_call: TRBD1
j_call: TRBJ1-2
v_call: TRBV6-6
clone_size: few
cdr3_aa: CASSYIRQGAVRYTF
cdr3_nt: TGTGCCAGCAGTTACATCCGACAGGGGGCAGTGCGCTACACCTTC

d_call: NA
j_call: TRBJ2-7
v_call: TRBV7-9
clone_size: NA
cdr3_aa: CSSSFVFTGEQYF
cdr3_nt: TGTTCCAGCAGCTTCGTTTTTACAGGGGAGCAGTACTTC

d_call: NA
j_call: TRBJ2-7
v_call: TRBV6-1
clone_size: NA
cdr3_aa: CASSELASSYEQYF
cdr3_nt: TGTGCCAGCAGTGAACTGGCCAGTTCCTACGAGCAGTACTTC

d_call: TRBD2
j_call: TRBJ2-2
v_call: TRBV7-9
clone_size: NA
cdr3_aa: CASSPRGSAGGTGELFF
cdr3_nt: TGTGCCAGCAGCCCCCGCGGTTCAGCGGGAGGCACCGGGGAGCTGTTTTTT

d_call: NA
j_call: TRBJ1-1
v_call: TRBV2
clone_size: NA
cdr3_aa: CASSTGPEAFF
cdr3_nt: TGTGCCAGCAGTACAGGGCCTGAAGCTTTCTTT

d_call: NA
j_call: TRBJ2-1
v_call: TRBV6-1
clone_size: once
cdr3_aa: CASSSSDSYNEQFF
cdr3_nt: TGTGCCAGCAGTAGTAGCGACTCCTACAATGAGCAGTTCTTC

d_call: TRBD2
j_call: TRBJ2-1
v_call: TRBV9
clone_size: once
cdr3_aa: CASSWGLAYNEQFF
cdr3_nt: TGTGCCAGCAGCTGGGGACTAGCCTACAATGAGCAGTTCTTC

d_call: NA
j_call: TRBJ1-4
v_call: TRBV28
clone_size: NA
cdr3_aa: CASSRDANEKLFF
cdr3_nt: TGTGCCAGCAGTCGGGATGCGAATGAAAAACTGTTTTTT

d_call: NA
j_call: TRBJ2-7
v_call: TRBV6-5
clone_size: NA
cdr3_aa: CASSYVQSEQYF
cdr3_nt: TGTGCCAGCAGTTACGTCCAATCCGAGCAGTACTTC

d_call: TRBD1
j_call: TRBJ1-1
v_call: TRBV11-3
clone_size: NA
cdr3_aa: CASSFRTGANTEAFF
cdr3_nt: TGTGCCAGCAGCTTCCGGACAGGAGCGAACACTGAAGCTTTCTTT

d_call: TRBD1
j_call: TRBJ1-6
v_call: TRBV14
clone_size: NA
cdr3_aa: CASSERGRGSGNSPLHF
cdr3_nt: TGTGCCAGCAGCGAGAGGGGCAGGGGGTCCGGTAATTCACCCCTCCACTTT

d_call: TRBD1
j_call: TRBJ2-3
v_call: TRBV6-6
clone_size: NA
cdr3_aa: CASSFPPGTGLPGQYF
cdr3_nt: TGTGCCAGCAGTTTCCCCCCCGGGACAGGTCTCCCGGGGCAGTATTTT

d_call: TRBD1
j_call: TRBJ2-7
v_call: TRBV2
clone_size: NA
cdr3_aa: CASSVGTGGPYEQYF
cdr3_nt: TGTGCCAGCAGTGTTGGGACAGGGGGCCCCTACGAGCAGTACTTC